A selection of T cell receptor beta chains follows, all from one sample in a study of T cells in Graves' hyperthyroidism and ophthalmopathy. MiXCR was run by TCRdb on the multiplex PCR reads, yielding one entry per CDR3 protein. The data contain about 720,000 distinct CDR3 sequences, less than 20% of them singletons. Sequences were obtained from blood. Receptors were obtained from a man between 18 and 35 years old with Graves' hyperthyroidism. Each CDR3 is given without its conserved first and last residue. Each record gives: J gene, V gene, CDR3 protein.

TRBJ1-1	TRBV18	ASSPTWGVGTEAF
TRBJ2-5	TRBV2	ASSEWWTQY
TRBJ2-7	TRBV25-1	ASSSGLATKQY
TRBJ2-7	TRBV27	ASSLRGPLDEQY
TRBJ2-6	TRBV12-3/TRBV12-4	ASSPGTGASGANVLT
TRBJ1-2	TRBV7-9	ASSADAAGYT
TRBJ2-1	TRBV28	ASTQGGTSYNEQF
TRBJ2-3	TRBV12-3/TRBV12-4	ASSARTDTQY
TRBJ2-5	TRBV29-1	SVDGSRRETQY
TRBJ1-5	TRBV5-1	ASSFRDTNQPQH
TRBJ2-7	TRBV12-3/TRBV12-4	ASSLGQDREQY
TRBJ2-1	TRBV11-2	ASSLRLANYNEQF
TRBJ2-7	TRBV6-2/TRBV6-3	ASSYHRAHSYEQY
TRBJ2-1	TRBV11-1	ASSFHNEQF
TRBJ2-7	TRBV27	ASKPSGATAGTYEQY
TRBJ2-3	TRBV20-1	SASGLAGTDTQY
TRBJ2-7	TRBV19	ASSMGPWDGYSYEQY
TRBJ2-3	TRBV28	ASSPWGGERTDTQY
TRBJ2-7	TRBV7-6	ASSLMETYEQY
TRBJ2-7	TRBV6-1	ASSAGTGAYEQY
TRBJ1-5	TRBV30	AWGADFNQPQH
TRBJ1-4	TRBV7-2	ASSVIGGSEGLF
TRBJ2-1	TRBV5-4	ASSLADLSGSLSNEQF
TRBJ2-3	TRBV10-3	AISESGGADTQY
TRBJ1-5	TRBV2	ASLFTRGGQPQH
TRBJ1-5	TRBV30	AWSVRYSNQPQH
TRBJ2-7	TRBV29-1	SVEDRSATYEQY
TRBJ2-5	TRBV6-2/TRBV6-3	ASSPPLQPGETQY
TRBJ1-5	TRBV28	ASSQGTQPQH
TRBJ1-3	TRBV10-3	AISGRDSGNTIY
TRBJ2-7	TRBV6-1	ASSRLAGGHEQY
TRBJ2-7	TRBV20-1	SARDSRAYYEQY
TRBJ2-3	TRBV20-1	SADQGGEGTDTQY
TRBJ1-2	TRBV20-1	SAREGGGEGGYT
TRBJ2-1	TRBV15	ATSRDVEGAGEQF
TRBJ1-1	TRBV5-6	ASSPGDSMNTEAF
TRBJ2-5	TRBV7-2	ASSSKTGETQY
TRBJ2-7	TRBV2	ASSDEGLSYEQY
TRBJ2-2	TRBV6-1	ASSRIDYTGELF
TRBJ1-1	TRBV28	ASSLGQGRPNTEAF
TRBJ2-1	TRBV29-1	SVELEGKGEQF
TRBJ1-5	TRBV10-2	ASSEMGRQPQH
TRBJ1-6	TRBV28	ASRDLQGPYSPLH
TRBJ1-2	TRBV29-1	SVEGERDYGYT